One sample yielded the 16 T cell receptor beta chains listed below, sequenced in a study of regulatory T cells in long-lasting Graves disease. As for time point: persistent/refractory GD, antithyroid drugs over 5 years with positive TRAb. Generation of the TCR library employed RNA extracted from PBMCs. To make TCR beta libraries, researchers used iRepertoire HTBI primers and Arm-PCR of CDR3 regions. MiXCR was run by TCRdb on the multiplex PCR reads, yielding one entry per CDR3 protein. The sample lists approximately 440,000 distinct CDR3 sequences, 23% occurring once. The sequencing here drew on peripheral blood mononuclear cells (PBMCs), taken when the disease was refractory, from a patient treated with antithyroid drugs. The receptors stem from a female donor with Graves disease.

This clonotype has just a few counts. The chain carries TRBV20-1 and TRBJ2-5; maybe TRBD1 (5 bases). With 4 bases removed from V and 4 bases from J, the gap between germline ends came to 10 bases. CDR1 DFQATT and CDR2 SNEGSKA come from the germline V gene (reference sequence). The CDR3 consists of 12 residues. CDR3 coding DNA: TGCAGTGCTAAACTTCAGGGAGAGACCCAGTACTTC. Its protein product is CSAKLQGETQYF.

This clonotype was recorded once. The V call is TRBV19, the J call TRBJ1-3; D gene uncertain. Trimming took off 0 bases at V and 0 bases at J, with 12 bases between the two ends. Germline values: CDR1 LNHDA, CDR2 SQIVND (reference sequence). CDR3 length: 17 amino acids. Here the CDR3 reads CASSIDRQALSGNTIYF. The CDR3 bases are TGTGCCAGTAGTATAGATCGTCAGGCCCTCTCTGGAAACACCATATATTTT.

This clonotype was detected many times. The chain carries TRBV5-1 and TRBJ1-1; no clear D. Between the trimmed V and J ends, which lost 0 bases and 4 bases, there was a span of 10 bases. Germline V lookup: CDR1 SGHRS, CDR2 YFSETQ. The CDR3 runs to 14 residues. The CDR3 sequence is CASSLGQYGTEAFF. The CDR3 nucleotides are TGCGCCAGCAGCTTGGGGCAGTACGGCACTGAAGCTTTCTTT. Full variable domain (outside the CDR3, taken from reference TRBV5-1 and TRBJ1-1): KAGVTQTPRYLIKTRGQQVTLSCSPISGHRSVSWYQQTPGQGLQFLFEYFSETQRNKGNFPGRFSGRQFSNSRSEMNVSTLELGDSALYLCASSLGQYGTEAFFGQGTRLTVV.

DNA for the CDR3: TGTGCCAGCAGCTTAGAGCGGAGGCCGGGACAGGGATTTACCTACGAGCAGTACTTC. Its protein product is CASSLERRPGQGFTYEQYF. This sequence joins TRBV11-2 and TRBJ2-7; TRBD1 aligns across 9 bases. Germline trimming cut 0 bases from V and 2 bases from J; bases unmatched to any gene: 14. This CDR3 contains 19 residues. Germline loops: CDR1 SGHAT, CDR2 FQNNGV.

This clonotype was observed a few times. The V and J genes are TRBV24-1 and TRBJ1-1; 8 bases map to TRBD1. The length of the CDR3 is 11 residues. Germline values: CDR1 KGHDR, CDR2 SFDVKD. V trimming: 7 bases; J trimming: 7 bases; junction bases outside the gene matches: 1. CDR3 amino acids: CATRGTGEAFF. The CDR3, as DNA: TGTGCCACCAGAGGGACAGGTGAAGCTTTCTTT.

The table lists this clonotype with a count of one. The chain recombines TRBV7-9 with TRBJ2-2; D gene unclear. V was cut by 1 base and J by 11 bases, with 11 bases left in between. The CDR3 is 13 amino acids. Germline-derived CDR1 and CDR2 are SEHNR and FQNEAQ (reference sequence). CDR3 coding DNA: TGTGCCAGCAGCTTAGACGGCCACGGCGAGCTGTTTTTT. It translates to CASSLDGHGELFF. The variable domain in full, with the rest retrieved from reference TRBV7-9 and TRBJ2-2, is DTGVSQNPRHKITKRGQNVTFRCDPISEHNRLYWYRQTLGQGPEFLTYFQNEAQLEKSRLLSDRFSAERPKGSFSTLEIQRTEQGDSAMYLCASSLDGHGELFFGEGSRLTVL.

The chain employs TRBV29-1 and TRBJ1-3; D might be TRBD1 (6 bases). Germline V gives CDR1 SQVTM, CDR2 ANQGSEA. The V end was cut by 4 bases, the J end by 2 bases, with 12 bases between. This CDR3 is 14 amino acids long. This CDR3 is CSVGAGVPGNTIYF. The CDR3 region has the DNA TGCAGCGTTGGAGCAGGGGTCCCTGGAAACACCATATATTTT.

At least ten counts were recorded for this clonotype. The chain recombines TRBV27 with TRBJ1-6; D possibly corresponds to TRBD1 (5 bases). Trimming shortened V by 3 bases and J by 7 bases, and 10 bases separated the two germline ends. The germline gives CDR1 MNHEY, CDR2 SMNVEV (reference sequence). The CDR3 runs to 14 residues. CDR3 nucleotides: TGTGCCAGCAGTTTCCGGGACCCAAATTCACCCCTCCACTTT. Translated: CASSFRDPNSPLHF.

V and J are TRBV20-1 and TRBJ1-6; 9 nucleotides line up with TRBD1. There are 17 residues in the CDR3. Trimming cost V 4 bases and J 0 bases; bases outside gene matches: 7. Germline V lookup: CDR1 DFQATT, CDR2 SNEGSKA (reference sequence). The CDR3 spells CSATAGTGSSYNSPLHF. CDR3 DNA: TGCAGTGCTACCGCCGGGACAGGGAGCTCCTATAATTCACCCCTCCACTTT.

This clonotype appeared a few times. The rearrangement joins TRBV5-1 to TRBJ1-2; D gene ambiguous. V lost 0 bases, J lost 2 bases, and 8 bases lay in between. Germline V gene data show CDR1 as SGHRS and CDR2 as YFSETQ. This CDR3 has 14 amino acids. The chain's CDR3 is CASSLVSGNYGYTF. The DNA of the CDR3 is TGCGCCAGCAGCTTGGTGTCGGGGAACTATGGCTACACCTTC.

The chain combines TRBV4-1 with TRBJ1-4; a weak D match, TRBD1 (6 bases). The CDR3 has 17 amino acids. CDR1 is MGHRA, CDR2 YSYEKL, per germline. With 1 base removed from V and 8 bases from J, the gap between germline ends came to 20 bases. CDR3 loop: CASSQGDGGQTGEKLFF. The CDR3 bases are TGCGCCAGCAGCCAAGGGGACGGGGGCCAAACGGGAGAAAAACTGTTTTTT.

In this sample, this clonotype turned up a few times. The rearrangement uses TRBV6-2 or TRBV6-3 and TRBJ1-3, with TRBD1 as a possible D gene (6 bases). The CDR3 runs to 12 residues. V dropped 11 bases and J dropped 1 base, with 9 bases sitting between them. Germline-derived CDR1 and CDR2 are MNHEY and SVGEGT. The chain's CDR3 is CAVGGSGNTIYF. CDR3 nucleotide sequence: TGTGCCGTAGGGGGTTCTGGAAACACCATATATTTT.

This clonotype was seen only a few times. V is TRBV2 and J is TRBJ2-3, with TRBD1 as a possible D gene (6 bases). The CDR3 runs to 14 residues. Looked up from germline, CDR1 is SNHLY and CDR2 is FYNNEI. Trimming stripped 5 bases from V and 0 bases from J, with 9 bases between. DNA of the CDR3: TGTGCCAGCAGTCGGACAGCTAGCACAGATACGCAGTATTTT. Amino acids: CASSRTASTDTQYF. Looking up the rest from reference TRBV2 and TRBJ2-3 gives the full variable domain: EPEVTQTPSHQVTQMGQEVILRCVPISNHLYFYWYRQILGQKVEFLVSFYNNEISEKSEIFDDQFSVERPDGSNFTLKIRSTKLEDSAMYFCASSRTASTDTQYFGPGTRLTVL.

A note on this clonotype: A read error may account for a junction end that differs from germline. The rearrangement uses TRBV20-1 and TRBJ2-7; 10 nucleotides agree with TRBD1. CDR3 length equals 14 residues. Germline CDR1 and CDR2: DFQATT and SNEGSKA (reference sequence). CDR3 sequence (DNA): TGCAGTGCTAGGCCCGGGACAGGGGTTTACGAGCATTACTTC. It translates to CSARPGTGVYEHYF.

This chain uses TRBV5-5 with TRBJ2-7, with 7 nucleotides matching TRBD2. Germline CDR1 reads SGHKS; CDR2 reads YYEKEE (reference sequence). CDR3 length equals 15 residues. V was clipped by 0 bases and J by 4 bases; unmatched bases: 7. For the CDR3, the DNA is TGTGCCAGCAGCTTGGCTGGCGGGAGTCGGTACGAGCAGTACTTC. Protein sequence: CASSLAGGSRYEQYF.

In its sample, this clonotype was seen a few times. The rearrangement joins TRBV5-1 to TRBJ2-6; D call uncertain. V lost 4 bases and J lost 5, with 13 bases in between. The CDR3 runs 15 residues. Germline-derived CDR1 and CDR2 are SGHRS and YFSETQ. The CDR3 region has the DNA TGCGCCAGCAGCCCTCTCGTGGGATGGGCCAACGTCCTGACTTTC. This gives the protein CASSPLVGWANVLTF.